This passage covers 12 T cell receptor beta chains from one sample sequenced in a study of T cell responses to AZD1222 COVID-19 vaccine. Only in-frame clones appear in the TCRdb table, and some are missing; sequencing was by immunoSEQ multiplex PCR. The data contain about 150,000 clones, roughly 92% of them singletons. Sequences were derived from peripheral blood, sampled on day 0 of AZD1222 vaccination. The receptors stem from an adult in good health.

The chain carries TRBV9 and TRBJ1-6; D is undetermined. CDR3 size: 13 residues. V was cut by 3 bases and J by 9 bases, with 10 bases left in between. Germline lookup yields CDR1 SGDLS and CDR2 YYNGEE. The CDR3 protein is CASSGTWGSPLHF. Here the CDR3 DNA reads TGTGCCAGCAGCGGGACCTGGGGTTCACCCCTCCACTTT.

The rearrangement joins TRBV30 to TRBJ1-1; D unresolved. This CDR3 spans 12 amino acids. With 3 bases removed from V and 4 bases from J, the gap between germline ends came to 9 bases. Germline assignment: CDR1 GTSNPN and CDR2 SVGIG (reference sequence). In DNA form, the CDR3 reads TGTGCCTGGAGCCTGCGGGTCACTGAAGCTTTCTTT. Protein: CAWSLRVTEAFF.

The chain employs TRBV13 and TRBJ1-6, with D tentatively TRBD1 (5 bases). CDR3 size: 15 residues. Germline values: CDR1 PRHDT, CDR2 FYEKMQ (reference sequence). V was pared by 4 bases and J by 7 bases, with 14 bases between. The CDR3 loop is CASSSLTVSNSPLHF. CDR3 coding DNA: TGTGCCAGCAGCTCTCTGACAGTTTCAAATTCACCCCTCCACTTT.

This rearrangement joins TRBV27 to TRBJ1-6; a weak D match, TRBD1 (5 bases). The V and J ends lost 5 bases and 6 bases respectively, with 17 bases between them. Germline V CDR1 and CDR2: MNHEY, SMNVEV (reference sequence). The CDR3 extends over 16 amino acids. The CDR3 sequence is CASSPHRDGLNSPLHF. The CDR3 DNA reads TGTGCCAGCAGTCCCCACCGGGACGGACTTAATTCACCCCTCCACTTT.

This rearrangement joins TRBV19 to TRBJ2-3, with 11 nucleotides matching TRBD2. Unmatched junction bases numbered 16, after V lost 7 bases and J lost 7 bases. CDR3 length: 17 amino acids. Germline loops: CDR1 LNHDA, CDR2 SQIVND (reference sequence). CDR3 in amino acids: CASTRNQLAGEPNTQYF. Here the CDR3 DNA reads TGTGCCAGTACGAGAAACCAACTAGCGGGGGAGCCCAATACGCAGTATTTT.

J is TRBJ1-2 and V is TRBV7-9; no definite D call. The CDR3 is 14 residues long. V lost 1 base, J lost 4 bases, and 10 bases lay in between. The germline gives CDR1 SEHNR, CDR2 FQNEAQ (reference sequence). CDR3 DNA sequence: TGTGCCAGCAGCTTAGGGCAGTCTCTCTATGGCTACACCTTC. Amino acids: CASSLGQSLYGYTF.

CDR3 sequence: CASNVFLGTGNYEQYF. The CDR3 nucleotides read TGCGCCAGCAATGTCTTTCTGGGGACAGGGAACTACGAGCAGTACTTC. The chain carries TRBV5-1 and TRBJ2-7, with 9 bases fitting TRBD1. Per the germline V gene, CDR1 is SGHRS and CDR2 is YFSETQ. The length of the CDR3 is 16 residues. Trimming removed 6 bases from V and 3 bases from J; junction bases left unmatched: 13.

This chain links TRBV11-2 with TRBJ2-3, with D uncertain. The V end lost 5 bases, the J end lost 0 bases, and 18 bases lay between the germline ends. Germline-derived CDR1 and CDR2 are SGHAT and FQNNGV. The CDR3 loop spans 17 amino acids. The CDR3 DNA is TGTGCCAGCAGCCCTTTCCCGGAGCTACTGAGCACAGATACGCAGTATTTT. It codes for CASSPFPELLSTDTQYF.

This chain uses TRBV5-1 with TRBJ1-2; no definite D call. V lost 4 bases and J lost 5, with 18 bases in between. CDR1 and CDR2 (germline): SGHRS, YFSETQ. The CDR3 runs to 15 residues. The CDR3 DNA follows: TGCGCCAGCAGCCCCTCCCCGACACGCGGGTATGGCTACACCTTC. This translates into CASSPSPTRGYGYTF.

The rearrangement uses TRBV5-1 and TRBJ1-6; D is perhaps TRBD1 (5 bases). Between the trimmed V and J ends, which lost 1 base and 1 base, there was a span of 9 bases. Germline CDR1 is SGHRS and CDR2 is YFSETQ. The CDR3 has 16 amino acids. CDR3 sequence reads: CASSLMGVSYNSPLHF. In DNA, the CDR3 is TGCGCCAGCAGCTTGATGGGGGTTTCCTATAATTCACCCCTCCACTTT.

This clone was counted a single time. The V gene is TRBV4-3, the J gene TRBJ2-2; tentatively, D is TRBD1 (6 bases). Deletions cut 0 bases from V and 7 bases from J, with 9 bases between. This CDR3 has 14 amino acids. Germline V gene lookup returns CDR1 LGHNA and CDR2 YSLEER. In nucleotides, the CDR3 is TGCGCCAGCAGCCAAGACAGGGGTGGCGGGGAGCTGTTTTTT. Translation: CASSQDRGGGELFF.

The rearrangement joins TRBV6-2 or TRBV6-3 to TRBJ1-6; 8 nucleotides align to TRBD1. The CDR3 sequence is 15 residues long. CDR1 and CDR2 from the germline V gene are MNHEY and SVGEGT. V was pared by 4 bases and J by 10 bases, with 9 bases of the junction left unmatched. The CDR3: CASSSQGAVLSPLHF. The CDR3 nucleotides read TGTGCCAGCAGTTCCCAGGGGGCAGTTCTCTCACCCCTCCACTTT.